The 11 T cell receptor beta chains in this list originate from one sample, sequenced in a study of blood T cells in healthy people across ages. Alongside a J-beta primer mix, a sample-barcoded 5' primer served in a second PCR lasting about 7 to 11 cycles. Using its own MiXCR run on the 5' RACE reads, TCRdb lists one record per CDR3 protein. The table has approximately 1.5 million distinct CDR3 sequences, about 42% seen once. The sequenced material came from blood. The source is a woman between 18 and 30 years old in good health.

This clonotype was seen only a few times. V is TRBV29-1 and J is TRBJ2-7; D gene ambiguous. The CDR3 runs 14 residues. Per the germline V gene, CDR1 is SQVTM and CDR2 is ANQGSEA. Trimming pared 5 bases from V and 0 bases from J, leaving 14 bases between. Here the CDR3 reads CSVTYLGSSYEQYF. CDR3 DNA: TGCAGCGTTACATATTTGGGCAGCTCCTACGAGCAGTACTTC.

This clonotype was seen ten or more times. The chain employs TRBV12-3 or TRBV12-4 and TRBJ2-7; 10 bases map to TRBD1. V lost 5 bases, J lost 3 bases, and 7 bases stayed unmatched. The CDR3 contains 15 residues. The CDR3 sequence: CASSPNWTGGYEQYF. The CDR3 coding sequence is TGTGCCAGCAGTCCCAACTGGACAGGGGGCTACGAGCAGTACTTC.

The sample holds many counts of this clonotype. This chain connects TRBV7-9 to TRBJ2-3; 8 nucleotides agree with TRBD2. The trim removed 4 bases at V and 3 bases at J, leaving 6 bases unmatched. The CDR3 covers 15 residues. Germline V gene sequence: CDR1 SEHNR, CDR2 FQNEAQ (reference sequence). CDR3 in DNA: TGTGCCAGCAGCTCTCCCCGACTAGCGACAGATACGCAGTATTTT. This codes for CASSSPRLATDTQYF.

The rearrangement uses TRBV10-1 and TRBJ1-1, with D unclear. This CDR3 spans 14 amino acids. Per germline, CDR1 WNHNN and CDR2 SYGVQD (reference sequence). V lost 4 bases to trimming and J lost 1 base, with 10 bases between them. This CDR3 reads CASSVARRNTEAFF. The CDR3 nucleotides are TGCGCCAGCAGTGTCGCCAGGCGGAACACTGAAGCTTTCTTT.

The chain joins TRBV24-1 to TRBJ2-3, with D possibly matching TRBD2 (6 bases). From germline, CDR1 is KGHDR and CDR2 SFDVKD. The CDR3 runs 16 residues. Trimming took off 10 bases at V and 0 bases at J, with 19 bases between the two ends. The CDR3 region has the DNA TGTGCCACGCAGAGCAGCAGCGGGCAAAGCACAGATACGCAGTATTTT. This gives the protein CATQSSSGQSTDTQYF.

V gene TRBV29-1 combines with J gene TRBJ1-2, with 7 bases identical to TRBD1. V shed 4 bases and J 3 bases; nucleotides not matched to a gene: 8. The germline CDR1 and CDR2 sequences are SQVTM and ANQGSEA. The CDR3 loop spans 14 amino acids. The CDR3 nucleotides read TGCAGCGTTGTTAAGACAGGGATTCACTATGGCTACACCTTC. Residues: CSVVKTGIHYGYTF.

This chain connects TRBV7-9 to TRBJ1-1; TRBD1 aligns across 8 bases. From germline, CDR1 is SEHNR and CDR2 FQNEAQ (reference sequence). J gave up 5 bases and V 1 base, and 6 bases lay outside the gene matches. CDR3 length: 15 amino acids. In DNA, the CDR3 is TGTGCCAGCAGCTTAGTTCGCAGGGGGCAGACTGAAGCTTTCTTT. Amino acids: CASSLVRRGQTEAFF. Drawing the rest from reference TRBV7-9 and TRBJ1-1, the complete variable domain is DTGVSQNPRHKITKRGQNVTFRCDPISEHNRLYWYRQTLGQGPEFLTYFQNEAQLEKSRLLSDRFSAERPKGSFSTLEIQRTEQGDSAMYLCASSLVRRGQTEAFFGQGTRLTVV.

The CDR3 is CASSLSGTDGYTF. The DNA of the CDR3 is TGTGCCAGCAGCTTATCTGGAACAGATGGCTACACCTTC. The chain has TRBV7-3 and TRBJ1-2; D is ambiguous. V was trimmed by 2 bases and J by 6 bases, leaving 10 bases between them. Germline CDR1 reads SGHTA; CDR2 reads FQGTGA. The CDR3 runs to 13 residues. The variable domain in full, completed from reference TRBV7-3 and TRBJ1-2, reads GAGVSQTPSNKVTEKGKYVELRCDPISGHTALYWYRQSLGQGPEFLIYFQGTGAADDSGLPNDRFFAVRPEGSVSTLKIQRTERGDSAVYLCASSLSGTDGYTFGSGTRLTVV.

In its sample, this clonotype was seen a few times. The V gene is TRBV27, the J gene TRBJ1-1; TRBD1 is a possible D gene (6 bases). From germline, CDR1 is MNHEY and CDR2 SMNVEV (reference sequence). Trimming shortened V by 2 bases and J by 3 bases, and 13 bases separated the two germline ends. The CDR3 sequence is 15 residues long. The CDR3 region is CASSLRAGGHTEAFF. The CDR3 DNA reads TGTGCCAGCAGTTTACGGGCCGGGGGGCACACTGAAGCTTTCTTT.

This clonotype was detected ten times or more. The chain employs TRBV29-1 and TRBJ2-5; either TRBD1 or TRBD2 may supply D (5 bases each). Germline V gene data show CDR1 as SQVTM and CDR2 as ANQGSEA. CDR3 length: 14 amino acids. V lost 6 bases and J lost 1, with 15 bases in between. CDR3 protein: CSVGDLGAQETQYF. The CDR3 coding sequence is TGCAGCGTGGGGGACCTTGGGGCCCAAGAGACCCAGTACTTC.

J is TRBJ2-2 and V is TRBV10-3; tentative D call: TRBD2 (6 bases). Germline CDR1 is ENHRY and CDR2 is SYGVKD. V was shortened by 3 bases and J by 4 bases, with 9 bases between the two germline ends. The CDR3 sequence is 14 residues long. The CDR3 DNA sequence: TGTGCCATCAGTGAATCGGGGGTCACCGGGGAGCTGTTTTTT. Encoded protein: CAISESGVTGELFF.